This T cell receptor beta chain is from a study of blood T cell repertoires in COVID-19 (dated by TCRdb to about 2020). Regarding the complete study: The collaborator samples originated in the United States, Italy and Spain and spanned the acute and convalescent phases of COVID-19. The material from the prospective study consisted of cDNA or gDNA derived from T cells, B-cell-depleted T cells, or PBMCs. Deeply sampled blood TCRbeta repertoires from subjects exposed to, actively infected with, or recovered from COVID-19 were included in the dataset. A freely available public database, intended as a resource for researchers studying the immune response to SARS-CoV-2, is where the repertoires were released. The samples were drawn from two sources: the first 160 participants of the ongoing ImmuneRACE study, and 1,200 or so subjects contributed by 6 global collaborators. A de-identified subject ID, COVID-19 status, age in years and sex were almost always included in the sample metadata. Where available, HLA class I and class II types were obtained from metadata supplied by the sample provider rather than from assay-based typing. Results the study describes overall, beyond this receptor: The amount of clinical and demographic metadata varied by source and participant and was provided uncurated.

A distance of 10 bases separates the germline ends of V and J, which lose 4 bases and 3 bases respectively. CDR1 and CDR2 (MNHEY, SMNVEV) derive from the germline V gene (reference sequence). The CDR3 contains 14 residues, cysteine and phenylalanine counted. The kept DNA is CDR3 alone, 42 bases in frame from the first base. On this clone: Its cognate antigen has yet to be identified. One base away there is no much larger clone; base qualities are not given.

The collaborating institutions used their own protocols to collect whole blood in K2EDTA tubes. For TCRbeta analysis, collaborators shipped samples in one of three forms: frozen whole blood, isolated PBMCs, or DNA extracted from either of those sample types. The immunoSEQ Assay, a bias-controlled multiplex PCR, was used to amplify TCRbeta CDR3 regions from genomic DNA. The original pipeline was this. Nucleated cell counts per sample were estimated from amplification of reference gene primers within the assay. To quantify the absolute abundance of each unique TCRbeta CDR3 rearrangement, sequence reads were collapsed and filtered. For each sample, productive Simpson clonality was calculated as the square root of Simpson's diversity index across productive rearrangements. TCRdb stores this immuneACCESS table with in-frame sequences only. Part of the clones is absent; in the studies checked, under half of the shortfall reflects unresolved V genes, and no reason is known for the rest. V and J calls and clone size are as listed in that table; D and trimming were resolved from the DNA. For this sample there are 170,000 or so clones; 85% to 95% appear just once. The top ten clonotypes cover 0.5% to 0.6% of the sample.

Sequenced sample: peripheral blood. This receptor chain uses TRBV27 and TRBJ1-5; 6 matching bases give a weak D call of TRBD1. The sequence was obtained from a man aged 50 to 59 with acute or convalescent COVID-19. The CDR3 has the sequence CASSWGGVNQPQHF. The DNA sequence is TGTGCCAGCAGTTGGGGGGGCGTCAATCAGCCCCAGCATTTT.